These 23 T cell receptor beta chains were sequenced from one sample in a study of T cells after posttransplantation cyclophosphamide. The table came from immunoSEQ multiplex PCR; TCRdb's copy has only in-frame clones and leaves some out. The sample yields 20,000 to 25,000 clones, about 89% seen once. Controls had myeloablative marrow grafts with methotrexate and calcineurin inhibitor, sampled at 1 year. Sequencing used PBMCs, obtained after an allogeneic stem cell transplant with a calcineurin inhibitor and methotrexate. The source of these receptors is a female patient aged 50-60 years who received an allogeneic stem cell transplant from an unrelated donor, was CMV-positive, and had chronic GVHD only. Some T cells may be transferred from the graft donor.

A single count supports this clone. The chain is built from TRBV29-1 and TRBJ1-5, with a tentative D call TRBD1 (6 bases). V lost 4 bases, J lost 2 bases, and 12 bases lay in between. The V gene's germline CDR1 is SQVTM and CDR2 ANQGSEA. The CDR3 has 14 residues. CDR3 amino acids: CSVVVGAGNQPQHF. CDR3 sequence (DNA): TGCAGCGTTGTAGTGGGGGCCGGCAATCAGCCCCAGCATTTT.

J is TRBJ1-2 and V is TRBV7-3; 8 bases map to TRBD1. V dropped 3 bases and J dropped 4; count of bases not matched to a gene: 1. Germline V gene lookup returns CDR1 SGHTA and CDR2 FQGTGA. This CDR3 contains 13 residues. CDR3 DNA sequence: TGTGCCAGCAGCTTCACAGGGGGCTATGGCTACACCTTC. This codes for CASSFTGGYGYTF. Drawing the rest from reference TRBV7-3 and TRBJ1-2, the complete variable domain is GAGVSQTPSNKVTEKGKYVELRCDPISGHTALYWYRQSLGQGPEFLIYFQGTGAADDSGLPNDRFFAVRPEGSVSTLKIQRTERGDSAVYLCASSFTGGYGYTFGSGTRLTVV.

This clone was seen a few times. The gene calls are TRBV30 and TRBJ2-7, with D possibly TRBD2 on 6 matching bases. Germline CDR1 GTSNPN, CDR2 SVGIG (reference sequence). The CDR3 contains 14 residues. Trimming cost V 0 bases and J 5 bases, with 14 bases left between them. CDR3: CAWSVGASDNEQYF. The CDR3 DNA is TGTGCCTGGAGTGTCGGGGCTAGCGACAACGAGCAGTACTTC.

V gene TRBV15 combines with J gene TRBJ2-1; 13 nucleotides align to TRBD2. V trimming: 5 bases; J trimming: 14 bases; junction bases outside the gene matches: 15. The CDR3 loop spans 16 amino acids. Per the germline V gene, CDR1 is LNHNV and CDR2 is YYDKDF (reference sequence). The CDR3 DNA reads TGTGCCACCAGCCGCCCTACCGGGACTAGCGGGATGGCGAAGTTCTTC. It translates to CATSRPTGTSGMAKFF.

The chain is built from TRBV5-5 and TRBJ2-1; 9 bases align to TRBD2. There are 16 residues in the CDR3. J lost 8 bases, V lost 0 bases, and 9 bases had no gene match. Germline CDR1 SGHKS, CDR2 YYEKEE (reference sequence). CDR3 residues: CASSLALAGVWDEQFF. The CDR3 DNA reads TGTGCCAGCAGCTTGGCCTTAGCGGGAGTTTGGGATGAGCAGTTCTTC.

The chain combines TRBV28 with TRBJ1-5; 7 bases line up with TRBD1. Germline V gene lookup returns CDR1 MDHEN and CDR2 SYDVKM. CDR3 length equals 18 residues. Trimming removed 6 bases from V and 0 bases from J; junction bases left unmatched: 14. DNA for the CDR3: TGTGCCAGCAGACCTATCCGGGGGACAGATTATAGCAATCAGCCCCAGCATTTT. This gives the protein CASRPIRGTDYSNQPQHF.

V gene TRBV29-1 combines with J gene TRBJ2-1; 9 bases are a match to TRBD2. This CDR3 contains 19 residues. The V gene end was trimmed by 6 bases and the J gene end by 0 bases; junction bases not matched to a gene: 18. Per germline, CDR1 SQVTM and CDR2 ANQGSEA. The CDR3 region has the DNA TGCAGCGTGACAATATTACAAGCGGGAGGCCCGAGCTCCTACAATGAGCAGTTCTTC. Translated: CSVTILQAGGPSSYNEQFF.

The chain couples TRBV6-1 to TRBJ1-4; unclear D gene. V was pared by 2 bases and J by 8 bases, with 9 bases between. This CDR3 has 13 amino acids. Germline CDR1 and CDR2: MNHNS and SASEGT. CDR3 nucleotides: TGTGCCAGCAGTGAAAACCCGGGGGAAAAACTGTTTTTT. Translated, it gives CASSENPGEKLFF.

The table lists this clone with a count of one. This chain joins TRBV29-1 and TRBJ2-7, with TRBD1 matching over 12 bases. J lost 6 bases, V lost 7 bases, and 10 bases had no gene match. CDR3 length equals 14 residues. From germline, CDR1 is SQVTM and CDR2 ANQGSEA. In DNA form, the CDR3 reads TGCAGCGGACGATCCGGGACAGGGGGCTCCGAGCAGTACTTC. It specifies CSGRSGTGGSEQYF.

This chain uses TRBV18 with TRBJ2-5, with D unclear. The V and J ends lost 3 bases and 4 bases respectively, with 15 bases between them. Germline CDR1 and CDR2: KGHSH and LQKENI. CDR3 length: 15 amino acids. CDR3 in DNA: TGTGCCAGCTCACCTCCCGCGTATTCACGAGAGACCCAGTACTTC. This translates into CASSPPAYSRETQYF.

V and J are TRBV4-3 and TRBJ2-7; perhaps TRBD1 as D (6 bases). CDR1 and CDR2 from the germline V gene are LGHNA and YSLEER. This CDR3 contains 14 residues. Trimming removed 6 bases at V and 4 bases at J, with 16 bases between. The CDR3 protein is CASSFLRGIYEQYF. The CDR3 DNA follows: TGCGCCAGCAGTTTTTTAAGGGGGATTTACGAGCAGTACTTC.

V usage is TRBV5-1 and J usage is TRBJ2-5, with D unresolved. V lost 2 bases and J 5 bases, leaving 7 bases between the germline ends. The V gene's germline CDR1 is SGHRS and CDR2 YFSETQ. The CDR3 loop spans 12 amino acids. CDR3 DNA: TGCGCCAGCAGCTTTCTTCAGGAGACCCAGTACTTC. Translation: CASSFLQETQYF.

The chain couples TRBV7-2 to TRBJ2-4; D unclear. Between the trimmed V and J ends, which lost 2 bases and 7 bases, there was a span of 12 bases. Germline V lookup: CDR1 SGHTA, CDR2 FQGNSA. The CDR3 covers 14 residues. CDR3 nucleotides: TGTGCCAGCAGCTTAATCGAGGCCTACAACATTCAGTACTTC. It specifies CASSLIEAYNIQYF.

This clone was seen a single time. The V gene is TRBV6-5, the J gene TRBJ2-7, with 7 bases lining up with TRBD1. V lost 5 bases to trimming and J lost 3 bases; unmatched junction nucleotides: 10. The CDR3 spans 15 residues. Per germline, CDR1 MNHEY and CDR2 SVGAGI. The CDR3 DNA sequence: TGTGCCAGCAGTCCACTGGACAGGTTGATCTACGAGCAGTACTTC. It encodes CASSPLDRLIYEQYF.

The V gene is TRBV28, the J gene TRBJ2-7, with TRBD1 identical over 9 bases. CDR1 and CDR2 (germline): MDHEN, SYDVKM. The CDR3 is 14 amino acids. J gave up 5 bases and V 5 bases, and 7 bases lay outside the gene matches. Here the CDR3 DNA reads TGTGCCAGCAGTCCCCACAGGGGGCAGGACGAGCAGTACTTC. Its protein is CASSPHRGQDEQYF.

The chain couples TRBV7-8 to TRBJ1-1, with D unclear. The CDR3 extends over 17 amino acids. The germline V gene encodes CDR1 SGHVS and CDR2 FQNEAQ. The V and J ends lost 3 bases and 0 bases respectively, with 17 bases between them. Here the CDR3 DNA reads TGTGCCAGCAGCTTTTCTTCGAGGTCCAGCATGAACACTGAAGCTTTCTTT. This encodes CASSFSSRSSMNTEAFF.

V gene TRBV5-1 combines with J gene TRBJ2-7, with TRBD1 matching over 8 bases. The CDR3 extends over 15 amino acids. Germline V CDR1 and CDR2: SGHRS, YFSETQ. The V segment lost 4 bases and the J segment 1 base; nucleotides outside the gene matches: 7. CDR3 protein: CASSALGQGSYEQYF. The DNA of the CDR3 is TGCGCCAGCAGCGCTCTAGGACAGGGATCCTACGAGCAGTACTTC.

The genes are TRBV11-1 and TRBJ2-7; no clear D. The CDR3 runs to 15 residues. Trimming left V 8 bases short and J 6 bases short, with 23 bases between. Looked up from germline, CDR1 is SGHAT and CDR2 is FQDESV (reference sequence). For the CDR3, the DNA is TGTGCCAGCGGCCTCCGCCTGTTCCGAGAGGTCGAGCAGTACTTC. Translating gives CASGLRLFREVEQYF.

J is TRBJ2-7 and V is TRBV28; 9 nucleotides match TRBD1. J gave up 4 bases and V 3 bases, and 10 bases lay outside the gene matches. The CDR3 has 16 amino acids. CDR1 is MDHEN and CDR2 is SYDVKM in the germline V gene. The CDR3 sequence is CASSLVTGQGTYEQYF. The CDR3 DNA reads TGTGCCAGCAGTTTGGTCACAGGACAGGGGACATACGAGCAGTACTTC.

The rearrangement links TRBV28 to TRBJ2-7; 12 nucleotides match TRBD2. The CDR3 covers 18 residues. V trimming: 3 bases; J trimming: 1 base; junction bases outside the gene matches: 10. Germline-derived CDR1 and CDR2 are MDHEN and SYDVKM. The CDR3 loop reads CASSFFLRLAGGSYEQYF. CDR3 nucleotide sequence: TGTGCCAGCAGTTTTTTCCTCCGTCTAGCGGGAGGGTCCTACGAGCAGTACTTC.

The V call is TRBV2, the J call TRBJ2-7; 9 nucleotides match TRBD1. CDR1 SNHLY and CDR2 FYNNEI come from the germline V gene. The junction had 6 bases not matched to a gene; V was cut back by 6 bases and J by 3 bases. The CDR3 runs 14 residues. The CDR3 here is CASSRDRVRYEQYF. CDR3 DNA sequence: TGTGCCAGCAGCCGGGACAGGGTCCGCTACGAGCAGTACTTC.

The chain carries TRBV6-5 and TRBJ1-1; D perhaps matches TRBD1 (5 bases). V shed 0 bases and J shed 6 bases, with 8 bases lying between them. This CDR3 contains 13 residues. Germline V CDR1 and CDR2: MNHEY, SVGAGI. The CDR3 spells CASSYSRGSEAFF. The CDR3 nucleotides read TGTGCCAGCAGTTACTCAAGGGGCTCTGAAGCTTTCTTT.

This clone was observed a few times. The chain recombines TRBV6-1 with TRBJ1-2; D is possibly TRBD1 (5 bases). V lost 6 bases and J lost 4, with 15 bases in between. Germline assignment: CDR1 MNHNS and CDR2 SASEGT. The CDR3 runs to 14 residues. Here the CDR3 reads CASRDTGRGYGYTF. The CDR3 bases are TGTGCCAGCAGAGATACAGGACGCGGCTATGGCTACACCTTC.